Detailed here is one T cell receptor beta chain. The CDR3 covers 16 residues. Germline V CDR1 and CDR2: LGHNT, FRNRAP. As to treatment: preoperative locoregional IRX-2 cytokine immunotherapy. This phase Ib study tested locoregional IRX-2 cytokine immunotherapy given before surgery. The protocol was immunoSEQ multiplex PCR, while the TCRdb copy is restricted to in-frame clones and leaves out a portion. Among under 20,000 clones, over 80% were seen once, and the ten largest hold roughly 1.2%. This sample was taken from a study of preoperative IRX-2 immunotherapy in early breast cancer. The sequence derives from a human donor with breast cancer. Material: lymph node tissue, obtained after IRX-2 immunotherapy. V and J are TRBV12-5 and TRBJ1-2; D is possibly TRBD1 (6 bases). The CDR3 DNA sequence: TGTGCCAGCACACAGGGTTGGGGGGCGCGGTTTAATGGCTACACCTTC. Its protein product is CASTQGWGARFNGYTF.